A selection of T cell receptor beta chains follows, all from one sample in a study of metastatic and nonmetastatic thyroid tumors. MiXCR reprocessed the PCR reads for TCRdb. The sample shows about 30,000 clones, about 3.9% of them seen only once. The sequencing sample was made of blood. The receptors stem from a female donor with papillary thyroid cancer or a benign thyroid nodule (not recorded which). Some clones in this sample may be carry-over from other donors' samples. Each CDR3 is given with its conserved first and last residue. D genes are given only for firm matches. The size of a clone is reported for some rows only, either as once, few or many, or as a class for expanded clones.

CDR3 protein: CSVATVNTEAFF
CDR3 DNA: TGCAGCGTCGCGACAGTGAACACTGAAGCTTTCTTT
J gene: TRBJ1-1
clone size: many
V gene: TRBV29-1
D gene: .

CDR3 protein: CASSMPSYEQYF
CDR3 DNA: TGTGCCAGTAGTATGCCTTCCTACGAGCAGTACTTC
J gene: TRBJ2-7
clone size: many
V gene: TRBV19
D gene: .

CDR3 protein: CASRQGALAEAFF
CDR3 DNA: TGTGCCAGCAGACAGGGGGCTCTGGCTGAAGCTTTCTTT
J gene: TRBJ1-1
clone size: many
V gene: TRBV6-1
D gene: TRBD1

CDR3 protein: CASNLPWVNTEAFF
CDR3 DNA: TGTGCCAGCAACCTTCCTTGGGTGAACACTGAAGCTTTCTTT
J gene: TRBJ1-1
clone size: .
V gene: TRBV7-9
D gene: .

CDR3 protein: CASILRTSGTRTDTQYF
CDR3 DNA: TGTGCCAGCATTTTAAGGACTAGCGGTACGCGAACAGATACGCAGTATTTT
J gene: TRBJ2-3
clone size: .
V gene: TRBV27
D gene: TRBD2

CDR3 protein: CSARKAGIYNEQFF
CDR3 DNA: TGCAGTGCTAGAAAAGCGGGAATTTACAATGAGCAGTTCTTC
J gene: TRBJ2-1
clone size: many
V gene: TRBV20-1
D gene: TRBD2

CDR3 protein: CAIIQHGAGNTIYF
CDR3 DNA: TGTGCCATCATCCAACACGGGGCTGGAAACACCATATATTTT
J gene: TRBJ1-3
clone size: .
V gene: TRBV14
D gene: .

CDR3 protein: CASRGTGIRGELFF
CDR3 DNA: TGTGCCAGTAGGGGGACAGGAATAAGGGGGGAGCTGTTTTTT
J gene: TRBJ2-2
clone size: medium-sized
V gene: TRBV19
D gene: TRBD1

CDR3 protein: CASSDGTSGFYEQYF
CDR3 DNA: TGTGCCAGCAGTGACGGGACTAGCGGTTTCTACGAGCAGTACTTC
J gene: TRBJ2-7
clone size: .
V gene: TRBV6-1
D gene: TRBD2

CDR3 protein: CASSPSGFKRDRSNEQFF
CDR3 DNA: TGTGCCAGCAGTCCGTCCGGTTTTAAGCGGGACAGAAGCAATGAGCAGTTCTTC
J gene: TRBJ2-1
clone size: many
V gene: TRBV12-3/TRBV12-4
D gene: .

CDR3 protein: CASSSNRDSYYGYTF
CDR3 DNA: TGTGCCAGCAGCTCCAACCGGGACTCCTACTATGGCTACACCTTC
J gene: TRBJ1-2
clone size: many
V gene: TRBV25-1
D gene: .

CDR3 protein: CASSEDAKDEQYF
CDR3 DNA: TGTGCCAGCAGTGAGGACGCCAAGGACGAGCAGTACTTC
J gene: TRBJ2-7
clone size: few
V gene: TRBV6-1
D gene: .

CDR3 protein: CSARKDRAAFF
CDR3 DNA: TGCAGTGCTAGAAAGGACAGGGCAGCTTTCTTT
J gene: TRBJ1-1
clone size: few
V gene: TRBV20-1
D gene: TRBD1

CDR3 protein: CASGDSDTGELFF
CDR3 DNA: TGTGCCAGCGGGGACAGCGACACCGGGGAGCTGTTTTTT
J gene: TRBJ2-2
clone size: .
V gene: TRBV6-1
D gene: TRBD1

CDR3 protein: CASSFSGHVNYGYTF
CDR3 DNA: TGTGCCAGCAGCTTCTCGGGACACGTTAACTATGGCTACACCTTC
J gene: TRBJ1-2
clone size: few
V gene: TRBV7-8
D gene: .

CDR3 protein: CASRTSLSEQYF
CDR3 DNA: TGTGCCAGCAGGACTAGCTTGTCCGAGCAGTACTTC
J gene: TRBJ2-7
clone size: few
V gene: TRBV28
D gene: TRBD2

CDR3 protein: CASSYEGTVGNAFF
CDR3 DNA: TGTGCCAGCAGTTACGAAGGGACAGTGGGAAACGCTTTCTTT
J gene: TRBJ1-1
clone size: few
V gene: TRBV6-9
D gene: TRBD1

CDR3 protein: CASSFGTGGAIKTQYF
CDR3 DNA: TGTGCCAGCAGCTTTGGGACAGGGGGCGCGATTAAGACCCAGTACTTC
J gene: TRBJ2-5
clone size: few
V gene: TRBV11-2
D gene: TRBD1

CDR3 protein: CASSLTASTDTQYF
CDR3 DNA: TGTGCCAGCAGCTTGACGGCTAGCACAGATACGCAGTATTTT
J gene: TRBJ2-3
clone size: many
V gene: TRBV5-4
D gene: .

CDR3 protein: CSAFGTAYEQYF
CDR3 DNA: TGCAGTGCTTTCGGGACAGCCTACGAGCAGTACTTC
J gene: TRBJ2-7
clone size: many
V gene: TRBV20-1
D gene: TRBD1

CDR3 protein: CASKLAQYTQYF
CDR3 DNA: TGTGCCAGCAAACTAGCCCAATATACCCAGTACTTC
J gene: TRBJ2-5
clone size: few
V gene: TRBV2
D gene: .

CDR3 protein: CASSSIGGYEQNF
CDR3 DNA: TGTGCCAGCAGCTCTATAGGGGGATACGAACAGAACTTC
J gene: TRBJ2-7
clone size: few
V gene: TRBV28
D gene: .

CDR3 protein: CASSPPQGGTTDTQYF
CDR3 DNA: TGTGCCAGCTCACCACCCCAGGGAGGGACGACAGATACGCAGTATTTT
J gene: TRBJ2-3
clone size: many
V gene: TRBV18
D gene: TRBD2

CDR3 protein: CASSGSITGELFF
CDR3 DNA: TGTGCCAGCAGTGGCTCAATCACCGGGGAGCTGTTTTTT
J gene: TRBJ2-2
clone size: few
V gene: TRBV25-1
D gene: .

CDR3 protein: CASNTGFSGANVLTF
CDR3 DNA: TGTGCCAGCAACACAGGGTTCTCTGGGGCCAACGTCCTGACTTTC
J gene: TRBJ2-6
clone size: many
V gene: TRBV3-1
D gene: .

CDR3 protein: CASSKDTGGGTPLHF
CDR3 DNA: TGTGCCAGCAGCAAAGATACAGGGGGCGGGACACCCCTCCACTTT
J gene: TRBJ1-6
clone size: many
V gene: TRBV2
D gene: TRBD1

CDR3 protein: CASSLDAGNNSPLHF
CDR3 DNA: TGTGCCAGCAGTTTAGATGCAGGGAACAATTCACCCCTCCACTTT
J gene: TRBJ1-6
clone size: .
V gene: TRBV12-3/TRBV12-4
D gene: .

CDR3 protein: CSARLGGRSNQPQHF
CDR3 DNA: TGCAGTGCCCGTCTTGGGGGGCGTAGCAATCAGCCCCAGCATTTT
J gene: TRBJ1-5
clone size: many
V gene: TRBV20-1
D gene: .

CDR3 protein: CASRSRGNYGYTF
CDR3 DNA: TGTGCCAGTCGCTCAAGGGGCAACTATGGCTACACCTTC
J gene: TRBJ1-2
clone size: few
V gene: TRBV19
D gene: .

CDR3 protein: CASRRTQGGWSRNIQYF
CDR3 DNA: TGTGCCAGCAGGAGAACCCAGGGGGGTTGGTCGAGAAACATTCAGTACTTC
J gene: TRBJ2-4
clone size: many
V gene: TRBV6-1
D gene: .

CDR3 protein: CASSHRQGVSNEKLFF
CDR3 DNA: TGTGCCAGCAGCCATCGACAGGGAGTCAGTAATGAAAAACTGTTTTTT
J gene: TRBJ1-4
clone size: few
V gene: TRBV11-3
D gene: TRBD1

CDR3 protein: CASSLLGSSYNEQFF
CDR3 DNA: TGTGCCAGCAGTTTGCTAGGGAGCTCCTACAATGAGCAGTTCTTC
J gene: TRBJ2-1
clone size: .
V gene: TRBV27
D gene: .

CDR3 protein: CASGRNYEQYF
CDR3 DNA: TGTGCCAGCGGGAGAAACTACGAGCAGTACTTC
J gene: TRBJ2-7
clone size: medium-sized
V gene: TRBV6-1
D gene: .

CDR3 protein: CASSYGQGYGYTF
CDR3 DNA: TGCGCCAGCAGCTATGGACAGGGGTATGGCTACACCTTC
J gene: TRBJ1-2
clone size: many
V gene: TRBV5-1
D gene: TRBD1

CDR3 protein: CASSPQTARSSYEQYF
CDR3 DNA: TGTGCCAGCAGTCCTCAGACAGCGAGGAGCTCCTACGAGCAGTACTTC
J gene: TRBJ2-7
clone size: medium-sized
V gene: TRBV12-3/TRBV12-4
D gene: .

CDR3 protein: CASILAGGAYSGNTIYF
CDR3 DNA: TGTGCCAGCATTCTAGCGGGTGGAGCCTACTCTGGAAACACCATATATTTT
J gene: TRBJ1-3
clone size: many
V gene: TRBV7-9
D gene: .

CDR3 protein: CASSLEVAGGYEQYF
CDR3 DNA: TGCGCCAGCAGCTTGGAAGTAGCGGGAGGCTACGAGCAGTACTTC
J gene: TRBJ2-7
clone size: many
V gene: TRBV5-1
D gene: TRBD2